The clone carrying this T cell receptor beta chain has just one count. Its antigen is unidentified. Use of 60 Vbeta and 13 Jbeta primers characterized the PCR. The assay was immunoSEQ multiplex PCR, and TCRdb's table has in-frame clones only and misses some. Seen here are some 130,000 clones, approximately 80% observed once, and the top ten hold about 4.3%. The record originates from a study of cytomegalovirus exposure and HLA in healthy donors. General observations from the study: In a later analysis, at a false discovery rate of 0.05, 15,000 to 20,000 TCR beta sequences were associated with HLA alleles. A later analysis linked a missense DCLRE1C variant to TCR beta V- and J-gene trimming. Clonal expansion was found to be greater in HLA-associated TCR beta chains than in equally common others in a later analysis.

Looked up from germline, CDR1 is MNHEY and CDR2 is SMNVEV (reference sequence). Trimming shortened V by 5 bases and J by 7 bases, and 17 bases separated the two germline ends. The CDR3 runs 15 residues. The origin of this receptor is a male donor in good health and CMV-seropositive. The sequenced sample consisted of PBMCs. This sequence joins TRBV27 and TRBJ1-4; no reliable D call. The DNA for the CDR3 is TGTGCCAGCAGTCCTTTTAGGAGCGGATCTGAAAAACTGTTTTTT. Translated, it gives CASSPFRSGSEKLFF.